Listed here is a single T cell receptor beta chain. Its antigen is currently unknown. The time point here: newly diagnosed GD, antithyroid drugs for less than 3 months. Preparation of the TCR library used RNA extracted from PBMCs. The sample is drawn from a study of regulatory T cells in long-lasting Graves disease. Study-wide findings and caveats: Persistent disease preferred TRBV28, TRBJ1-2 and TRBJ2-5; new disease, TRBV20-1 and TRBJ2-1.

Relying on iRepertoire HTBI primers and Arm-PCR of CDR3 regions, the team built TCR beta libraries. MiXCR was run by TCRdb on the multiplex PCR reads, yielding one entry per CDR3 protein. The data hold about 470,000 distinct CDR3 sequences, with around 15% observed a single time. With 5 bases removed from V and 5 bases from J, the gap between germline ends came to 13 bases. Germline V CDR1 and CDR2: SEHNR, FQNEAQ (reference sequence). The CDR3 runs to 14 residues. Another study also made use of these data, one on T cells in Graves' hyperthyroidism and ophthalmopathy. In that study: Graves' hyperthyroidism was deemed stable absent ophthalmopathy progression within 18 months. Thyroid ultrasound and orbital computed tomography, with clinical symptoms and serum thyroxine and TRAb, informed diagnoses. Ophthalmopathy, which appeared later, was predicted by the model a median roughly 6.5 months before onset.

The chain recombines TRBV7-9 with TRBJ2-1, with D unclear. The TCR originated in a man aged 40-55 years with Graves disease. The input for sequencing was peripheral blood mononuclear cells (PBMCs), taken at new diagnosis, from a patient treated with antithyroid drugs. The CDR3 nucleotides read TGTGCCAGCAGCCAAACTGGACGGAACAATGAGCAGTTCTTC. It yields the protein CASSQTGRNNEQFF.